The clone carrying this TCR beta chain was observed at least ten times. A 10-nucleotide random UMI tagged transcripts in template-switch 5'RACE cDNA synthesis. TCRdb re-called the 5' RACE reads with MiXCR, one entry per CDR3 protein. The sample comprises approximately 21,000 distinct CDR3 sequences, around 6.2% of which are singletons, and 45% rests with the top ten. Germline-derived CDR1 and CDR2 are LGHNA and YSLEER. The CDR3 covers 15 residues. Between the trimmed V and J ends, which lost 0 bases and 2 bases, there was a span of 11 bases. The sample comes from a study of neurological immune-mediated disorders.

The J gene is TRBJ2-7, the V gene TRBV4-3, with D perhaps TRBD2 (5 bases). This receptor was taken from a man in his late teens or twenties in good health. The sample comprised CD8+ T cells from blood. The CDR3 DNA is TGCGCCAGCAGCCAAGAGGGCGGGCCCCCCTACGAGCAGTACTTC. This gives the protein CASSQEGGPPYEQYF.